This T cell receptor beta chain was recorded in a study of blood T cell repertoires in COVID-19. Study details: COVID-19 samples, acute and convalescent, were from the United States, Italy and Spain. Nucleic acid was either cDNA or gDNA, and it came from T cells, B-cell-depleted T cells, or PBMCs.

Trimming removed 4 bases from V and 2 bases from J, with 11 bases in between. Germline CDR1 is SGHRS and CDR2 is YFSETQ. This CDR3 region has 14 residues. Study processing details: Researchers report that nucleated cell counts were estimated from reference gene primer amplification. Profiling relied on immunoSEQ multiplex PCR, and the TCRdb table lists in-frame clones only, not all of them. V, J and clone size are those of that table, while D and trimming were read from the DNA. The sample has roughly 220,000 clones; less than 90% are singletons. The source is a man aged 25-45 years with active or convalescent COVID-19. This chain uses TRBV5-1 with TRBJ2-3; weak D call: TRBD2 (6 bases). Sequencing used peripheral blood. CDR3 coding DNA: TGCGCCAGCAGCGCCGGGAGAGCCACAGATACGCAGTATTTT. This encodes CASSAGRATDTQYF.